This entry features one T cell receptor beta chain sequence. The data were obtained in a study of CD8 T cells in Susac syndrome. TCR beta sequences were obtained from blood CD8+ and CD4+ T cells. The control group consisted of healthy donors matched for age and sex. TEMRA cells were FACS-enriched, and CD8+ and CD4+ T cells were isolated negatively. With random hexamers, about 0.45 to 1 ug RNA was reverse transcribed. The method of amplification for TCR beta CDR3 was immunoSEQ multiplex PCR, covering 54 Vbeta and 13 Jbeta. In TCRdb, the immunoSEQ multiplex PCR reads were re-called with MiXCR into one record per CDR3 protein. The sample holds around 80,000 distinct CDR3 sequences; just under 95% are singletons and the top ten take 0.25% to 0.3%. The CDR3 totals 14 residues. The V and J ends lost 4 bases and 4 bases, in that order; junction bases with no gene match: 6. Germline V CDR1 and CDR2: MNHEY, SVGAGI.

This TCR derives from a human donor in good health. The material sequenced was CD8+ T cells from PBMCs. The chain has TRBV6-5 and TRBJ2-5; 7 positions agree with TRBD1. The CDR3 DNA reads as TGTGCCAGCAGTTTTCGTCACAGGGGAGAGACCCAGTACTTC. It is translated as CASSFRHRGETQYF.